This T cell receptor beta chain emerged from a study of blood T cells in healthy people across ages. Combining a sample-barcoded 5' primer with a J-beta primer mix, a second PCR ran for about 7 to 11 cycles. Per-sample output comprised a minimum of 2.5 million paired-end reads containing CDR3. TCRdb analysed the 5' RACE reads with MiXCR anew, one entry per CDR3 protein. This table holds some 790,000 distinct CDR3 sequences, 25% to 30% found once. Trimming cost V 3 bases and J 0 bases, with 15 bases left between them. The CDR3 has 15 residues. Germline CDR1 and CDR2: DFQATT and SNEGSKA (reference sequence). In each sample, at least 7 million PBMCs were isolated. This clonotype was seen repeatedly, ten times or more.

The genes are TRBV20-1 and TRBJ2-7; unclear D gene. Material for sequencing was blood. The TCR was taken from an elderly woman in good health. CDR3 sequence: CSASIDFLSSYEQYF. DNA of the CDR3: TGCAGTGCTAGTATAGACTTCCTCAGCTCCTACGAGCAGTACTTC.